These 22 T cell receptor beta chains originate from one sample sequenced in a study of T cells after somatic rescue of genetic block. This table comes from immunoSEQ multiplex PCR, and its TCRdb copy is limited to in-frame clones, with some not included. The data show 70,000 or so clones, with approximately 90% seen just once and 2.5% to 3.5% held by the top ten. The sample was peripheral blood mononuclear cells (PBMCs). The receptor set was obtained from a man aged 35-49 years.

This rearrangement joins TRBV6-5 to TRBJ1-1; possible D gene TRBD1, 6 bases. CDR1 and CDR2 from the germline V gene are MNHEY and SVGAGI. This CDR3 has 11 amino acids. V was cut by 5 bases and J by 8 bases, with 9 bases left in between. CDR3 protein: CASSHRAEAFF. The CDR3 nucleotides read TGTGCCAGCAGTCACAGGGCCGAAGCTTTCTTT.

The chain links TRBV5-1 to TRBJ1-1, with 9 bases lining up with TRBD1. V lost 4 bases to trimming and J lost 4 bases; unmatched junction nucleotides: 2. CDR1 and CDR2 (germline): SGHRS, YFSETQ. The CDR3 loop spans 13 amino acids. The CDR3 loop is CASSQTGGTEAFF. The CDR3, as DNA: TGCGCCAGCAGCCAGACAGGGGGCACTGAAGCTTTCTTT.

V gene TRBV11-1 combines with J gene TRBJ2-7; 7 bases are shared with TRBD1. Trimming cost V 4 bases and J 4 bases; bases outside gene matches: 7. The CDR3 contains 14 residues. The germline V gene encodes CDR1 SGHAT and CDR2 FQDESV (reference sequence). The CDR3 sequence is CASSYRDRAYEQYF. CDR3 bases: TGTGCCAGCAGCTACCGGGACAGAGCTTACGAGCAGTACTTC.

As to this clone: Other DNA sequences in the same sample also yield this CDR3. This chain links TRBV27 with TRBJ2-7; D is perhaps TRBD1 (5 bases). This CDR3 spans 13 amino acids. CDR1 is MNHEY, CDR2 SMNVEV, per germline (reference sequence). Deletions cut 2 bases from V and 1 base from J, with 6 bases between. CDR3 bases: TGTGCCAGCAGTTTACAGGGTTCCTACGAGCAGTACTTC. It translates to CASSLQGSYEQYF.

CDR3 DNA: TGTGCCAGCAGCGGCCGGTATTCCTACAATGAGCAGTTCTTC. Translating it yields CASSGRYSYNEQFF. This chain joins TRBV2 and TRBJ2-1, with D hard to call. Germline V gives CDR1 SNHLY, CDR2 FYNNEI. This CDR3 has 14 residues. V shed 6 bases and J shed 1 base, with 10 bases lying between them. The whole variable domain, filled in from reference TRBV2 and TRBJ2-1, reads EPEVTQTPSHQVTQMGQEVILRCVPISNHLYFYWYRQILGQKVEFLVSFYNNEISEKSEIFDDQFSVERPDGSNFTLKIRSTKLEDSAMYFCASSGRYSYNEQFFGPGTRLTVL.

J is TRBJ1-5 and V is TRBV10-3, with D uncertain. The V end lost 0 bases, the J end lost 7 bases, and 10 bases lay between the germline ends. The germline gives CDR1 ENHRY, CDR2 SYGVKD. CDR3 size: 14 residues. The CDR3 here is CAISESVNGQPQHF. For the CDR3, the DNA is TGTGCCATCAGTGAGTCGGTGAACGGCCAGCCCCAGCATTTT.

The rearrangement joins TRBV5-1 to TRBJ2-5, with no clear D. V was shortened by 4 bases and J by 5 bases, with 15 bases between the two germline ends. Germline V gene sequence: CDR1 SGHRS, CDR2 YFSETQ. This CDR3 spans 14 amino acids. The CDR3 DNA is TGCGCCAGCAGCCGAAGGACCCCGGTGGAGACCCAGTACTTC. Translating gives CASSRRTPVETQYF.

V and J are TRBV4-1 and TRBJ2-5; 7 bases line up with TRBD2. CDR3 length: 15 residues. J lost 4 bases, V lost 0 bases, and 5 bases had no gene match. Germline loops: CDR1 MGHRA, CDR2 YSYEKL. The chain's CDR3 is CASSQDPGGRETQYF. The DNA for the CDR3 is TGCGCCAGCAGCCAAGATCCGGGAGGCCGAGAGACCCAGTACTTC.

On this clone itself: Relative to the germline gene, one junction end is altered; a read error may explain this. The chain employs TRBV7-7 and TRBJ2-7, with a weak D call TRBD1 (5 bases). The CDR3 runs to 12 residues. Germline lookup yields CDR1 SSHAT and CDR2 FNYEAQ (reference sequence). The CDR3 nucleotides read TGTGCTAGCAGCAACCAGGGTGGCGAGCAGTACTTC. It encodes CASSNQGGEQYF.

CDR3 in amino acids: CASSQTGVSNQPQHF. The CDR3 DNA sequence: TGTGCCAGCAGCCAGACAGGGGTTAGCAATCAGCCCCAGCATTTT. The gene calls are TRBV6-6 and TRBJ1-5; 8 bases match TRBD1. The CDR3 contains 15 residues. CDR1 and CDR2 from the germline V gene are MNHNY and SVGAGI (reference sequence). Trimming removed 6 bases from V and 0 bases from J; junction bases left unmatched: 4.

The CDR3 DNA reads as TGTGCCAGCAGCTTCAACAGGGGTAATTCACCCCTCCACTTT. As protein: CASSFNRGNSPLHF. The V call is TRBV7-2, the J call TRBJ1-6, with TRBD1 matching over 7 bases. With V trimmed by 3 bases and J by 6 bases, 2 bases remained unmatched. Germline V gene data show CDR1 as SGHTA and CDR2 as FQGNSA. This CDR3 region has 14 residues. Supplemented by reference TRBV7-2 and TRBJ1-6, the full variable domain reads GAGVSQSPSNKVTEKGKDVELRCDPISGHTALYWYRQSLGQGLEFLIYFQGNSAPDKSGLPSDRFSAERTGGSVSTLTIQRTQQEDSAVYLCASSFNRGNSPLHFGNGTRLTVT.

The CDR3: CASSEDRAQETQYF. In DNA, the CDR3 is TGTGCCAGCAGTGAAGACAGGGCCCAAGAGACCCAGTACTTC. The chain uses TRBV2 and TRBJ2-5; D possibly corresponds to TRBD1 (6 bases). The length of the CDR3 is 14 residues. Trimming took 1 base from V and 1 from J, leaving 7 bases between them. Germline-derived CDR1 and CDR2 are SNHLY and FYNNEI. Full variable domain (outside the CDR3, taken from reference TRBV2 and TRBJ2-5): EPEVTQTPSHQVTQMGQEVILRCVPISNHLYFYWYRQILGQKVEFLVSFYNNEISEKSEIFDDQFSVERPDGSNFTLKIRSTKLEDSAMYFCASSEDRAQETQYFGPGTRLLVL.

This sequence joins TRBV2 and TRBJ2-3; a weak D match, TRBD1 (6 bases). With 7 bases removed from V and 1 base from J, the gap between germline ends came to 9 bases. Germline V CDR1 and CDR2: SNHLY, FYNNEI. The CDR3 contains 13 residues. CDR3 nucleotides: TGTGCCAGCAATTGGGGGCGCACAGATACGCAGTATTTT. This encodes CASNWGRTDTQYF.

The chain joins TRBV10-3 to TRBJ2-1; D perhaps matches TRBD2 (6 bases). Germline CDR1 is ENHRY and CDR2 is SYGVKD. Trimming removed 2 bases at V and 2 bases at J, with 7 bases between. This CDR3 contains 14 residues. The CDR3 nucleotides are TGTGCCATCAGTGAGCGGGGGACCTACAATGAGCAGTTCTTC. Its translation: CAISERGTYNEQFF.

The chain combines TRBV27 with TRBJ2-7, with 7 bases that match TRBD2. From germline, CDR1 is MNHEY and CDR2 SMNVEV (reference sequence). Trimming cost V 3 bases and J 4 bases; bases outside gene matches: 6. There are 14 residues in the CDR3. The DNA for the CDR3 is TGTGCCAGCAGTTTTCAGACTAGCAGTTACGAGCAGTACTTC. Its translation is CASSFQTSSYEQYF.

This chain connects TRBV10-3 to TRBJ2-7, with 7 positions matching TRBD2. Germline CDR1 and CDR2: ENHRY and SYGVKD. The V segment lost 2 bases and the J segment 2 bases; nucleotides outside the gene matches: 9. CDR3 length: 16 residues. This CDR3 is CAISEGPGGGTYEQYF. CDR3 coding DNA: TGTGCCATCAGTGAGGGCCCGGGCGGGGGTACCTACGAGCAGTACTTC.

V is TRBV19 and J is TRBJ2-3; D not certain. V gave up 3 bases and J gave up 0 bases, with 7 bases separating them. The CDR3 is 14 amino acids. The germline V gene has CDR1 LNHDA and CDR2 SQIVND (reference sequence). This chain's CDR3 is CASSIRASTDTQYF. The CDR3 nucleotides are TGTGCCAGTAGTATTCGAGCAAGCACAGATACGCAGTATTTT.

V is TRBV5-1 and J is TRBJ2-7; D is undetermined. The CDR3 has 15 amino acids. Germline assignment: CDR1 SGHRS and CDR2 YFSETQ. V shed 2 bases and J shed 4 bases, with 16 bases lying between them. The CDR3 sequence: CASSFGLHATYEQYF. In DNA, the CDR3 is TGCGCCAGCAGCTTTGGCTTACATGCGACTTACGAGCAGTACTTC.

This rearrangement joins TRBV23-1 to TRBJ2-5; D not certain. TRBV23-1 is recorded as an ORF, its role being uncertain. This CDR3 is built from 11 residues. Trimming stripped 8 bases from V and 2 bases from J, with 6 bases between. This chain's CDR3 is CASLRQETQYF. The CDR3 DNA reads TGCGCCAGCCTTAGACAAGAGACCCAGTACTTC.

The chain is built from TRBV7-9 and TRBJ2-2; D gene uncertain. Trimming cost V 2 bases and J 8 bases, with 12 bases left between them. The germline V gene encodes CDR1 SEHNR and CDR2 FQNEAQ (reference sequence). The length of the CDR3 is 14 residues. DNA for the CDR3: TGTGCCAGCAGCTTACCCTTAGCTTCGGGGGAGCTGTTTTTT. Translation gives CASSLPLASGELFF.

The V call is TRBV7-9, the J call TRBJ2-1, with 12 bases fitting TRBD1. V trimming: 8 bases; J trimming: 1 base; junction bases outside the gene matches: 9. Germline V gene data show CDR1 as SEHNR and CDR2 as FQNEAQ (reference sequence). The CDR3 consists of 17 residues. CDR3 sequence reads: CASSGQGAGGSYNEQFF. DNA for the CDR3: TGTGCCAGCTCGGGACAGGGGGCAGGGGGATCCTACAATGAGCAGTTCTTC.

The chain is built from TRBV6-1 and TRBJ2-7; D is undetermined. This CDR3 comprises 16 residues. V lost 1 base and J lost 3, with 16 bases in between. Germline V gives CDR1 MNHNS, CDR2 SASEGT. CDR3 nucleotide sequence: TGTGCCAGCAGTGAAGGGCCGTCTACCATGGGCTACGAGCAGTACTTC. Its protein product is CASSEGPSTMGYEQYF.